Sequencing of this TCR beta chain was carried out in a study of blood T cells in healthy people across ages (dated by TCRdb to about 2015). As for the study more broadly: Template switching captured roughly one uniquely barcoded TCR beta cDNA molecule per two T cells in model experiments. The study analyzed two additional independent replicas of 1 million unique cDNA reads from the same blood draw for two donors, one aged 18 to 29 and one aged 80 or older. Age-related changes in TCR beta repertoire diversity were measured in the study by deep sequencing normalized with unique cDNA molecular identifiers. Four age groups were formed from the donors: young (average approximately 15 years), middle-aged (less than 40), aged (roughly 58) and long-lived (about 80). To avoid experimental bias, donors of different ages were randomly spread across the sequencing lanes. Overall study outcomes, separate from this receptor: Compared with the aged group, more naive CD4+ T cells, fewer expanded clones and increased TCR diversity were shown by the long-lived group, suggesting age selection. Estimates of total diversity based on one million sequenced T cells were considered lower bounds and underestimates. Because the CMV infection status of the donors was unknown, age-related changes in expanded clonotypes may potentially have been confounded. Since profiling was done on bulk unsorted PBMCs, naive and antigen-experienced compartments could not be conclusively compared. Observed TCR beta diversity per million T cells fell roughly linearly with age, and a significant reduction was already apparent by age roughly 40. Observed TCR beta diversity correlated strongly with the percentage of naive T cells measured by flow cytometry.

To note about this clonotype: Its antigen is currently not known. No much larger clonotype is one base removed from it; base qualities were not supplied.

The roughly 39 donors, aged roughly 6 to 100 years, were systemically healthy Caucasian individuals from Russia. Each donor gave around 9 milliliters of peripheral blood, collected into EDTA-treated Vacutainer tubes. Ficoll-Paque density-gradient centrifugation was used to isolate PBMCs, with at least 7 million per sample. Trizol reagent was used to extract total RNA from PBMCs, with at least 5 micrograms per sample. For every donor, an aliquot of PBMCs went through flow cytometry to measure the percentages of naive CD45RAhigh/CD27high T cells. The library relied on 5' RACE. The reads were generated on an Illumina HiSeq 2500. A second PCR of about 6 to 12 cycles was performed with a sample-barcoded 5' primer and a J-beta primer mix. Each TCR beta cDNA molecule received a unique molecular identifier from a template-switch 5' adaptor carrying 12 random nucleotides. At least 2.5 million CDR3-containing paired-end reads were obtained from each sample. The Mint cDNA synthesis kit, primed by a TRBC-specific oligonucleotide, was used to synthesize first-strand cDNA from all RNA. Following uracil-DNA glycosylase treatment, a first 18-cycle PCR with universal primers M1SS and BC2_uni_R was performed on all cDNA. The study's processing was this. Each sample was normalized by randomly selecting 1 million high-quality reads, each carrying a distinct molecular identifier. Reads with shared molecular identifiers were discarded instead of being binned into consensus sequences. MiTCR, run with a Q25 quality threshold and the strictest error-elimination algorithm, handled CDR3 identification, clonotype clustering and error correction. A nonparametric unseen species model with Euler transformation was used to estimate lower-bound total TCR beta diversity. TCRdb reprocessing: public reads trimmed at Q25 with fastp, clones called with MiXCR, in-frame beta chains kept. Each CDR3 protein gets just one entry, which takes the most common genes and DNA from the rows behind it. Clone size and V and J calls follow TCRdb, not the original study. The sample table holds around 1,500,000 distinct CDR3 sequences, of which about 40% were seen once. Together, the top ten hold roughly 7.7% of the sample.

The germline V gene encodes CDR1 DFQATT and CDR2 SNEGSKA (reference sequence). Including the terminal cysteine and phenylalanine, the CDR3 comprises 15 residues. Only CDR3 DNA is held: 45 bases, read in frame from base 1. Input material: blood. The rearrangement combines TRBV20-1 with TRBJ2-1; TRBD2 is a weak D gene call, 6 bases matching. The DNA end is a closer match to TRBJ2-7, so the J assignment may be wrong. The clonotype originates from a woman younger than 30 in good health. This receptor has the CDR3 CSASRAGKYYNEQYF. The DNA is TGCAGTGCTAGTAGGGCGGGGAAATACTACAATGAGCAGTACTTC.